The entry that follows covers one T cell receptor (beta chain) sequence. Its specificity is unknown. Profiles of TCR beta VDJ and CDR3 were generated from a genomic DNA template. TCRdb ran MiXCR on the reads and lists one entry per CDR3 protein. The sample carries more than 250,000 distinct CDR3 sequences, about 56% recorded once. The data were obtained in a study of CD8+CD57+ T cells in acquired aplastic anemia. On the study more broadly: Sorted CD4+ and CD8+ cells gave a mean 3.2 ug DNA, range 0.2 to 27.4 ug.

General study findings and limits: Patients had approximately 29 CD8+ CDR3 sequences in common with controls (the shared set). Any difference that existed in CD8+ Simpson's diversity between patients and controls was not significant.

This clonotype originated in a human donor with severe aplastic anemia or a healthy control (not recorded which). The specimen sequenced was sorted CD4+, CD8+, or CD8+CD57+ T cells (not recorded which) from PBMCs.

The CDR3 nucleotides are TGTGCCAGCAGTTATTTGGAGGTAGAGGTGGGCCAGTACTTC. Encoded protein: CASSYLEVEVGQYF. The gene calls are TRBV6-6 and TRBJ2-5, with a possible D match to TRBD2 (5 bases). Deletions cut 3 bases from V and 10 bases from J, with 18 bases between. The germline V gene encodes CDR1 MNHNY and CDR2 SVGAGI (reference sequence). The CDR3 runs to 14 residues.